The 12 T cell receptor beta chains reported below all come from one sample, sequenced in a study of vaccination and CD4 T cells after COVID-19 (dated by TCRdb to the early 2020s). To prepare the library, PCR was applied. The sequencer listed for this sample is Illumina iSeq 100. At the Johns Hopkins FTIC core, DNA from the cultured CD4+ T cells underwent TCR sequencing with the Oncomine TCR Beta short-read assay. TCRdb reprocessing: public reads trimmed at Q25 with fastp, clones called with MiXCR, in-frame beta chains kept. A single entry per CDR3 protein holds the most common genes and DNA from its merged rows. This sample comprises over 20,000 distinct CDR3 sequences, 40% to 45% of them detected only once. Around 12% of the sample rests with the top ten. This specimen's treatment or condition label, interpreted: approximately nine-day PBMC culture with coronavirus spike peptide pools or control peptides (ViraFEST assay).

These receptors' targets are unknown. Sequenced material: CD4+ T cells from blood, cultured in vitro. These TCRs come from a human donor who had recovered from COVID-19.

The chain has TRBV20-1 and TRBJ2-1; 11 bases agree with TRBD2. The germline gives CDR1 DFQATT, CDR2 SNEGSKA (reference sequence). The CDR3 loop spans 17 amino acids. The J segment lost 1 base and the V segment lost 1 base, leaving 6 bases of the junction unmatched. The DNA for the CDR3 is TGCAGTGCTAGAGTCCTGACTAGCGGGGATTCCTACAATGAGCAGTTCTTC. It encodes CSARVLTSGDSYNEQFF.

This chain links TRBV20-1 with TRBJ1-4; D possibly corresponds to TRBD1 (5 bases). V dropped 8 bases and J dropped 8 bases, with 15 bases sitting between them. The CDR3 is made up of 12 amino acids. Germline values: CDR1 DFQATT, CDR2 SNEGSKA (reference sequence). The CDR3 DNA reads TGCAGTCCCGGACACTCGAGCGAAAAACTGTTTTTT. Its protein product is CSPGHSSEKLFF.

The chain couples TRBV20-1 to TRBJ2-7; TRBD1 might be the D (5 bases). Germline lookup yields CDR1 DFQATT and CDR2 SNEGSKA (reference sequence). The CDR3 is 11 amino acids. V was clipped by 1 base and J by 7 bases, with 8 bases between them. The CDR3 region is CSARGGREQYF. The DNA of the CDR3 is TGCAGTGCTAGAGGGGGCCGGGAGCAGTACTTC.

This clonotype was seen more than once but under ten times. The chain recombines TRBV20-1 with TRBJ1-2; D not resolved. Per germline, CDR1 DFQATT and CDR2 SNEGSKA (reference sequence). The CDR3 sequence is 11 residues long. Trimming shortened V by 6 bases and J by 4 bases, and 9 bases separated the two germline ends. For the CDR3, the DNA is TGCAGTGCACCACAGACCTATGGCTACACCTTC. Translating gives CSAPQTYGYTF.

This clonotype was observed a handful of times. The CDR3: CATSDSRRGGTEAFF. In DNA, the CDR3 is TGTGCCACCAGTGATTCCCGTCGGGGAGGCACTGAAGCTTTCTTT. V and J are TRBV24-1 and TRBJ1-1; D unclear. V was clipped by 2 bases and J by 4 bases, with 13 bases between them. Germline loops: CDR1 KGHDR, CDR2 SFDVKD. This CDR3 has 15 residues.

This clonotype occurred a few times. This chain uses TRBV29-1 with TRBJ1-2; 8 nucleotides align to TRBD1. Looked up from germline, CDR1 is SQVTM and CDR2 is ANQGSEA. V shed 7 bases, J shed 0 bases, and the junction held 1 base outside the gene matches. This CDR3 contains 12 residues. In DNA form, the CDR3 reads TGCAGCGCGGACAGGGCTAACTATGGCTACACCTTC. Amino acid sequence: CSADRANYGYTF.

This clonotype has a handful of counts. This chain joins TRBV19 and TRBJ1-1; the D gene is possibly TRBD1 (5 bases). V lost 3 bases to trimming and J lost 5 bases, with 10 bases between them. In germline, CDR1 is LNHDA, CDR2 SQIVND (reference sequence). The CDR3 covers 13 residues. The CDR3 spells CASSMGVQTEAFF. The CDR3 coding sequence is TGTGCCAGTAGTATGGGGGTTCAGACTGAAGCTTTCTTT.

This clonotype was detected only a few times. The chain combines TRBV2 with TRBJ1-5; D is uncertain. Trimming shortened V by 0 bases and J by 6 bases, and 18 bases separated the two germline ends. Germline values: CDR1 SNHLY, CDR2 FYNNEI. CDR3 length: 17 residues. This CDR3 reads CASSEASIGGYRQPQHF. The CDR3 region has the DNA TGTGCCAGCAGTGAAGCCTCGATAGGCGGTTACCGTCAGCCCCAGCATTTT.

This chain joins TRBV6-1 and TRBJ1-1; possible D gene TRBD1, 6 bases. With 6 bases removed from V and 5 bases from J, the gap between germline ends came to 13 bases. The V gene's germline CDR1 is MNHNS and CDR2 SASEGT. This CDR3 region has 13 residues. CDR3 DNA: TGTGCCAGCAGCAGGGGTTTAGAGACTGAAGCTTTCTTT. This codes for CASSRGLETEAFF.

This clonotype was found once. The V and J genes are TRBV10-3 and TRBJ2-3; 8 bases are a match to TRBD2. Germline loops: CDR1 ENHRY, CDR2 SYGVKD. Trimming at V came to 3 bases and at J to 4 bases, leaving 9 bases not matched to a gene. The CDR3 runs to 16 residues. The CDR3 loop is CAISDRHSGSSDTQYF. The CDR3 DNA follows: TGTGCCATCAGTGACCGCCACAGCGGGAGTTCAGATACGCAGTATTTT.

This chain joins TRBV6-1 and TRBJ2-7; 14 bases map to TRBD2. The CDR3 is 18 residues long. CDR1 MNHNS and CDR2 SASEGT come from the germline V gene. The trim removed 7 bases at V and 0 bases at J, leaving 11 bases unmatched. This chain's CDR3 is CASTLRGLAGDHSYEQYF. The CDR3 DNA is TGTGCCAGCACCCTTAGGGGACTAGCGGGAGATCACTCCTACGAGCAGTACTTC.

The chain links TRBV18 to TRBJ1-1; D is perhaps TRBD1 (6 bases). The CDR3 has 15 amino acids. Germline lookup yields CDR1 KGHSH and CDR2 LQKENI. The V gene lost 4 bases and the J gene lost 4 bases, with 16 bases spanning the gap. CDR3 residues: CASSQGQTGGTEAFF. The CDR3 nucleotides read TGTGCCAGCTCACAAGGACAGACCGGCGGCACTGAAGCTTTCTTT.